These 28 T cell receptor beta chains were sequenced from one sample in a study of blood T cell repertoires in COVID-19. Libraries were prepared by immunoSEQ multiplex PCR; TCRdb keeps only in-frame clonotypes and omits some of them. The sample holds about 190,000 clones, roughly 81% seen once. Input material: peripheral blood. The receptors originated from a woman in her 70s with active or convalescent COVID-19.

This rearrangement joins TRBV5-1 to TRBJ2-1; TRBD2 matches at 13 bases. Per the germline V gene, CDR1 is SGHRS and CDR2 is YFSETQ. The V and J ends lost 5 bases and 2 bases, in that order; junction bases with no gene match: 10. CDR3 length: 18 amino acids. Written as DNA, the CDR3 is TGCGCCAGCAGACCTCGGACTAGCGGGAGTCCCCCCTACAATGAGCAGTTCTTC. Its protein is CASRPRTSGSPPYNEQFF.

This clone was detected once. The chain links TRBV9 to TRBJ2-1; TRBD2 matches at 12 bases. V gave up 3 bases and J gave up 8 bases; unmatched junction bases: 9. Germline V gene lookup returns CDR1 SGDLS and CDR2 YYNGEE. CDR3 size: 16 residues. CDR3 protein: CASSAPLAGGGDEQFF. The CDR3 DNA is TGTGCCAGCAGCGCCCCACTAGCGGGAGGAGGTGATGAGCAGTTCTTC.

This clone has a single count. V and J are TRBV7-9 and TRBJ2-7, with D perhaps matching TRBD2 (7 bases). In germline, CDR1 is SEHNR, CDR2 FQNEAQ (reference sequence). V lost 2 bases and J lost 2, with 10 bases in between. The CDR3 has 14 residues. The chain's CDR3 is CASSLLGGPYEQYF. The CDR3 nucleotides are TGTGCCAGCAGCTTATTGGGGGGGCCCTACGAGCAGTACTTC.

Only a few counts were recorded for this clone. Germline is not matched at one junction end, which may reflect a read error. The J gene is TRBJ2-1, the V gene TRBV28, with 9 nucleotides matching TRBD2. The CDR3 is 11 residues long. Germline V gives CDR1 MDHEN, CDR2 SYDVKM. CDR3 protein: CASTAGTSRVF. DNA for the CDR3: TGTGCCAGCACCGCCGGGACTAGCAGGGTCTTC.

The count of this clone is one. The chain employs TRBV5-1 and TRBJ2-1; 8 nucleotides align to TRBD1. The junction had 19 bases not matched to a gene; V was cut back by 4 bases and J by 4 bases. CDR1 is SGHRS, CDR2 YFSETQ, per germline. The CDR3 has 19 residues. The CDR3 protein is CASSNRRTGQTFLYNEQFF. The CDR3 coding sequence is TGCGCCAGCAGCAATCGACGGACAGGGCAAACCTTTCTTTACAATGAGCAGTTCTTC.

The chain couples TRBV6-5 to TRBJ2-2; D perhaps matches TRBD1 (7 bases). Trimming took off 6 bases at V and 6 bases at J, with 14 bases between the two ends. The V gene's germline CDR1 is MNHEY and CDR2 SVGAGI. CDR3 length equals 14 residues. The CDR3 here is CASSRGVSAGELFF. The CDR3 DNA reads TGTGCCAGCAGCAGGGGGGTCTCAGCCGGGGAGCTGTTTTTT.

The CDR3 reads CASSPPGYNEQFF. CDR3 sequence (DNA): TGTGCCAGCAGCCCCCCGGGTTACAATGAGCAGTTCTTC. The chain is built from TRBV7-2 and TRBJ2-1; D is unclear. V lost 5 bases to trimming and J lost 4 bases, with 9 bases between them. The CDR3 spans 13 residues. The germline V gene has CDR1 SGHTA and CDR2 FQGNSA. Variable domain in full (rest from reference TRBV7-2 and TRBJ2-1): GAGVSQSPSNKVTEKGKDVELRCDPISGHTALYWYRQSLGQGLEFLIYFQGNSAPDKSGLPSDRFSAERTGGSVSTLTIQRTQQEDSAVYLCASSPPGYNEQFFGPGTRLTVL.

This clone turned up a few times. The chain employs TRBV6-1 and TRBJ1-6; D is possibly TRBD1 (6 bases). This CDR3 spans 15 amino acids. V lost 3 bases and J lost 9, with 15 bases in between. Germline V lookup: CDR1 MNHNS, CDR2 SASEGT. CDR3 nucleotides: TGTGCCAGCAGTGATCTATTACGGGGGGCTTCACCCCTCCACTTT. It codes for CASSDLLRGASPLHF.

The J gene is TRBJ2-2, the V gene TRBV3-1 (or the pseudogene TRBV3-2); unclear D gene. This CDR3 has 14 residues. V shed 1 base and J shed 7 bases, with 10 bases lying between them. The germline gives CDR1 LGHDT, CDR2 YNNKEL (reference sequence). The CDR3, as DNA: TGTGCCAGCAGCCAAGGGTTTTCCGGCGGGGAGCTGTTTTTT. Residues: CASSQGFSGGELFF.

Here the CDR3 reads CASSYRVYGYTF. CDR3 sequence (DNA): TGTGCCAGTAGTTACAGGGTTTATGGCTACACCTTC. The chain has TRBV19 and TRBJ1-2, with TRBD1 as a possible D gene (6 bases). Trimming left V 5 bases short and J 5 bases short, with 9 bases between. The CDR3 spans 12 residues. The V gene's germline CDR1 is LNHDA and CDR2 SQIVND (reference sequence).

This chain connects TRBV3-1 (or the pseudogene TRBV3-2) to TRBJ2-2; a weak D match, TRBD1 (5 bases). This CDR3 is 14 amino acids long. V lost 7 bases and J 2 bases, leaving 11 bases between the germline ends. CDR1 is LGHDT and CDR2 is YNNKEL in the germline V gene (reference sequence). The CDR3 is CASTPRGNTGELFF. The CDR3 coding sequence is TGTGCCAGCACCCCTAGGGGTAACACCGGGGAGCTGTTTTTT.

This chain connects TRBV24-1 to TRBJ2-1; the match to TRBD2 covers 7 bases. The CDR3 runs to 15 residues. Germline assignment: CDR1 KGHDR and CDR2 SFDVKD. V shed 0 bases, J shed 7 bases, and the junction held 5 bases outside the gene matches. DNA of the CDR3: TGTGCCACCAGTGATTTGGGAAACGGGAGGAATGAGCAGTTCTTC. This translates into CATSDLGNGRNEQFF.

This rearrangement joins TRBV10-1 to TRBJ2-1; 7 positions match TRBD1. The CDR3 loop spans 14 amino acids. Germline V gene data show CDR1 as WNHNN and CDR2 as SYGVQD (reference sequence). V shed 6 bases and J 7 bases; nucleotides not matched to a gene: 9. This CDR3 is CASSGTAQRNEQFF. The CDR3 DNA reads as TGCGCCAGCAGCGGGACAGCCCAACGGAATGAGCAGTTCTTC.

The chain joins TRBV28 to TRBJ1-1; 8 positions match TRBD1. V dropped 7 bases and J dropped 6; count of bases not matched to a gene: 13. Germline loops: CDR1 MDHEN, CDR2 SYDVKM. The CDR3 contains 15 residues. As DNA, the CDR3 is TGTGCCAGCACTCGAGCCACAGGGGGTTGGGCTGAAGCTTTCTTT. Translation: CASTRATGGWAEAFF.

This chain connects TRBV3-1 (or the pseudogene TRBV3-2) to TRBJ2-4; TRBD2 aligns across 9 bases. CDR3 length equals 17 residues. J lost 7 bases, V lost 0 bases, and 10 bases had no gene match. The germline CDR1 and CDR2 sequences are LGHDT and YNNKEL (reference sequence). The CDR3 DNA sequence: TGTGCCAGCAGCCAAGATATGGCGGGAGGGCCGAGGAACATTCAGTACTTC. This encodes CASSQDMAGGPRNIQYF.

This chain uses TRBV5-1 with TRBJ1-2; D possibly corresponds to TRBD1 (5 bases). Germline V CDR1 and CDR2: SGHRS, YFSETQ. Trimming removed 4 bases at V and 2 bases at J, with 12 bases between. This CDR3 region has 14 residues. DNA of the CDR3: TGCGCCAGCAGCGAAACGACAGTAAACTATGGCTACACCTTC. Translated: CASSETTVNYGYTF.

This clone was seen only a few times. The chain links TRBV28 to TRBJ1-5, with D hard to call. Germline values: CDR1 MDHEN, CDR2 SYDVKM. Trimming left V 5 bases short and J 3 bases short, with 14 bases between. The CDR3 spans 15 residues. The CDR3 loop reads CASSTWERVNQPQHF. The CDR3 bases are TGTGCCAGCAGTACTTGGGAGAGAGTCAATCAGCCCCAGCATTTT. Drawing the rest from reference TRBV28 and TRBJ1-5, the complete variable domain is DVKVTQSSRYLVKRTGEKVFLECVQDMDHENMFWYRQDPGLGLRLIYFSYDVKMKEKGDIPEGYSVSREKKERFSLILESASTNQTSMYLCASSTWERVNQPQHFGDGTRLSIL.

The chain employs TRBV18 and TRBJ2-1; possible D gene TRBD1, 6 bases. The CDR3 is made up of 14 amino acids. CDR1 KGHSH and CDR2 LQKENI come from the germline V gene. Trimming cost V 3 bases and J 0 bases, with 6 bases left between them. The CDR3 DNA sequence: TGTGCCAGCTCACCGACAGGCTCCTACAATGAGCAGTTCTTC. Translation: CASSPTGSYNEQFF.

This chain connects TRBV12-3 or TRBV12-4 to TRBJ1-2, with D unclear. The CDR3 is 12 residues long. Trimming cost V 6 bases and J 4 bases, with 9 bases left between them. The CDR3 here is CASRTEGYGYTF. The CDR3 region has the DNA TGTGCCAGCAGAACTGAGGGCTATGGCTACACCTTC.

The chain's CDR3 is CASSNPTVQETQYF. In DNA, the CDR3 is TGTGCCAGCTCAAATCCGACAGTCCAAGAGACCCAGTACTTC. This chain uses TRBV18 with TRBJ2-5; D might be TRBD1 (5 bases). The CDR3 runs 14 residues. Trimming shortened V by 5 bases and J by 1 base, and 11 bases separated the two germline ends. Germline V lookup: CDR1 KGHSH, CDR2 LQKENI.

This clone has a single count. The rearrangement links TRBV19 to TRBJ2-6; D is unclear. Trimming took 5 bases from V and 4 from J, leaving 12 bases between them. The CDR3 runs to 15 residues. Germline-derived CDR1 and CDR2 are LNHDA and SQIVND (reference sequence). CDR3 amino acids: CASSPLLPGANVLTF. As DNA, the CDR3 is TGTGCCAGTAGTCCCCTTCTTCCCGGGGCCAACGTCCTGACTTTC. Complete variable domain (other parts from reference TRBV19 and TRBJ2-6): DGGITQSPKYLFRKEGQNVTLSCEQNLNHDAMYWYRQDPGQGLRLIYYSQIVNDFQKGDIAEGYSVSREKKESFPLTVTSAQKNPTAFYLCASSPLLPGANVLTFGAGSRLTVL.

The chain couples TRBV5-4 to TRBJ1-6, with 8 bases fitting TRBD1. This CDR3 comprises 15 residues. Germline V gene lookup returns CDR1 SGHNT and CDR2 YYREEE (reference sequence). J was trimmed by 7 bases and V by 3 bases; bases with no gene match: 6. In nucleotides, the CDR3 is TGTGCCAGCAGCTCCGCGACAGGGGAGAATTCACCCCTCCACTTT. This encodes CASSSATGENSPLHF. Based on the CDR3 plus reference TRBV5-4 and TRBJ1-6, the full variable domain is ETGVTQSPTHLIKTRGQQVTLRCSSQSGHNTVSWYQQALGQGPQFIFQYYREEENGRGNFPPRFSGLQFPNYSSELNVNALELDDSALYLCASSSATGENSPLHFGNGTRLTVT.

The CDR3 coding sequence is TGTGCCAGCAGTGAACGAGGGTTACACGGCTACACCTTC. It encodes CASSERGLHGYTF. This rearrangement joins TRBV6-1 to TRBJ1-2; D is undetermined. The CDR3 consists of 13 residues. The germline V and J ends were trimmed by 2 bases and 8 bases, with 12 bases remaining between them. Germline V gene lookup returns CDR1 MNHNS and CDR2 SASEGT.

The V gene is TRBV4-1, the J gene TRBJ2-7; no definite D call. Trimming shortened V by 2 bases and J by 2 bases, and 13 bases separated the two germline ends. CDR3 length: 15 amino acids. Germline assignment: CDR1 MGHRA and CDR2 YSYEKL. The CDR3 region is CASSQKAGLTYEQYF. In DNA form, the CDR3 reads TGCGCCAGCAGCCAAAAGGCAGGCCTCACCTACGAGCAGTACTTC.

J is TRBJ1-1 and V is TRBV21-1; the tabulated D call, TRBD1, remains unverified against the DNA. TRBV21-1 is assigned pseudogene status. This CDR3 is built from 12 residues. The CDR3, as DNA: TGTGCCAGCAGCCAAGGGGGGCCTGAAGCTTTCTTT. Amino acid sequence: CASSQGGPEAFF.

The rearrangement joins TRBV19 to TRBJ2-7; 12 nucleotides agree with TRBD1. The CDR3 totals 17 residues. The germline V gene encodes CDR1 LNHDA and CDR2 SQIVND (reference sequence). Trimming took 6 bases from V and 2 from J; bases not matched to a gene: 11. CDR3 protein: CASSFSLRDRGPYEQYF. CDR3 in DNA: TGTGCCAGTAGCTTTTCCCTCCGGGACAGGGGGCCCTACGAGCAGTACTTC.

The rearrangement links TRBV12-3 or TRBV12-4 to TRBJ2-7, with D tentatively TRBD2 (6 bases). V was trimmed by 6 bases and J by 1 base, leaving 10 bases between them. The CDR3 has 13 amino acids. The CDR3 region is CASRPRGSYEQYF. Written as DNA, the CDR3 is TGTGCCAGCAGGCCCCGGGGGTCCTACGAGCAGTACTTC.

This chain joins TRBV3-1 (or the pseudogene TRBV3-2) and TRBJ2-3; D may be TRBD2 (7 bases). In germline, CDR1 is LGHDT, CDR2 YNNKEL (reference sequence). CDR3 length: 14 amino acids. V was clipped by 7 bases and J by 8 bases, with 19 bases between them. CDR3 loop: CASTQGTNGFTQYF. The CDR3 bases are TGTGCCAGCACCCAGGGGACTAACGGATTTACGCAGTATTTT.